Below, 22 T cell receptor beta chains from the same sample are listed, as sequenced in a study of blood T cell repertoires in COVID-19. Some clones are missing from TCRdb's copy, which holds only in-frame ones; the method was immunoSEQ multiplex PCR. The sample has 300,000 to 350,000 clones; around 90% are singletons. The sample comprised peripheral blood. The receptors come from a woman under 40 with COVID-19, enrolled during active disease.

This clone was picked up one time. This chain joins TRBV2 and TRBJ2-7; 7 bases align to TRBD2. CDR1 and CDR2 (germline): SNHLY, FYNNEI. The V and J ends lost 6 bases and 1 base, in that order; junction bases with no gene match: 9. The CDR3 length is 15 residues. CDR3 bases: TGTGCCAGCAGCTGGGGCGGGAGAAATTCCTACGAGCAGTACTTC. This sequence encodes CASSWGGRNSYEQYF.

The V gene is TRBV5-4, the J gene TRBJ2-5; D might be TRBD2 (6 bases). V dropped 4 bases and J dropped 3 bases, with 13 bases sitting between them. Germline V gene lookup returns CDR1 SGHNT and CDR2 YYREEE (reference sequence). The CDR3 consists of 14 residues. In nucleotides, the CDR3 is TGTGCCAGCAGCGACCGGGACTTTAAAGAGACCCAGTACTTC. The encoded protein is CASSDRDFKETQYF.

The chain combines TRBV19 with TRBJ2-7, with a tentative D call TRBD2 (5 bases). Per germline, CDR1 LNHDA and CDR2 SQIVND (reference sequence). V was clipped by 5 bases and J by 3 bases, with 8 bases between them. The CDR3 is made up of 12 amino acids. The CDR3, as DNA: TGTGCCAGTAGTCCCGGGGACTACGAGCAGTACTTC. This encodes CASSPGDYEQYF.

The chain recombines TRBV2 with TRBJ2-3, with a possible D match to TRBD2 (6 bases). Between the trimmed V and J ends, which lost 5 bases and 6 bases, there was a span of 9 bases. Looked up from germline, CDR1 is SNHLY and CDR2 is FYNNEI. The CDR3 sequence is 12 residues long. The CDR3 nucleotides are TGTGCCAGCAGTTCGACTAGGGATACGCAGTATTTT. Its translation: CASSSTRDTQYF.

About this clone itself: Other DNA sequences in the same sample also yield this CDR3. CDR3 amino acids: CATSDSTGNEQYF. The CDR3 DNA follows: TGTGCCACCAGTGATTCGACAGGCAACGAGCAGTACTTC. This chain connects TRBV24-1 to TRBJ2-7; possible D gene TRBD1, 6 bases. This CDR3 is built from 13 residues. V dropped 2 bases and J dropped 5 bases, with 9 bases sitting between them. Germline V gene sequence: CDR1 KGHDR, CDR2 SFDVKD.

This clone has only a few counts. The chain couples TRBV19 to TRBJ1-5; TRBD1 agrees at 12 bases. In germline, CDR1 is LNHDA, CDR2 SQIVND (reference sequence). This CDR3 has 17 residues. The V and J ends lost 2 bases and 6 bases, in that order; junction bases with no gene match: 8. CDR3 nucleotide sequence: TGTGCCAGTAGTATAAATCCGGGACAGGGGGCAAGTCAGCCCCAGCATTTT. As protein: CASSINPGQGASQPQHF. Supplemented by reference TRBV19 and TRBJ1-5, the full variable domain reads DGGITQSPKYLFRKEGQNVTLSCEQNLNHDAMYWYRQDPGQGLRLIYYSQIVNDFQKGDIAEGYSVSREKKESFPLTVTSAQKNPTAFYLCASSINPGQGASQPQHFGDGTRLSIL.

The chain couples TRBV2 to TRBJ2-7; 12 bases match TRBD1. V dropped 6 bases and J dropped 5; count of bases not matched to a gene: 8. Per the germline V gene, CDR1 is SNHLY and CDR2 is FYNNEI. CDR3 size: 15 residues. This CDR3 reads CASRTGTGGNNEQYF. In DNA, the CDR3 is TGTGCCAGCAGGACCGGGACAGGGGGCAACAACGAGCAGTACTTC.

The rearrangement joins TRBV30 to TRBJ2-7; maybe TRBD1 (5 bases). V was shortened by 5 bases and J by 7 bases, with 9 bases between the two germline ends. The germline V gene has CDR1 GTSNPN and CDR2 SVGIG (reference sequence). This CDR3 is built from 10 residues. Written as DNA, the CDR3 is TGTGCCTGGGGGGCACGTGAGCAGTACTTC. It translates to CAWGAREQYF.

V is TRBV6-6 and J is TRBJ2-2, with 7 positions matching TRBD2. V shed 8 bases and J 5 bases; nucleotides not matched to a gene: 5. CDR3 length: 13 residues. The germline V gene encodes CDR1 MNHNY and CDR2 SVGAGI (reference sequence). The CDR3 sequence is CASGGEGTGELFF. The CDR3 DNA is TGTGCCAGCGGCGGGGAGGGTACCGGGGAGCTGTTTTTT.

Concerning this clone: A read error may account for a junction end that differs from germline. This chain uses TRBV7-7 with TRBJ2-5; 7 bases align to TRBD1. Germline V gives CDR1 SSHAT, CDR2 FNYEAQ (reference sequence). This CDR3 is built from 13 residues. CDR3 nucleotides: TGTGCTAGCAGCCCGGGACAGCAAGAGACCCAGTACTTC. Translating it yields CASSPGQQETQYF.

This rearrangement joins TRBV4-1 to TRBJ1-1, with D perhaps matching TRBD1 (6 bases). This CDR3 region has 15 residues. Germline CDR1 is MGHRA and CDR2 is YSYEKL. V lost 1 base, J lost 2 bases, and 11 bases lay in between. CDR3 residues: CASSQVRDTNTEAFF. In DNA form, the CDR3 reads TGCGCCAGCAGCCAAGTTCGGGACACCAACACTGAAGCTTTCTTT.

This chain links TRBV3-1 (or the pseudogene TRBV3-2) with TRBJ1-6, with 9 nucleotides matching TRBD1. Germline CDR1 is LGHDT and CDR2 is YNNKEL (reference sequence). The CDR3 contains 13 residues. The CDR3 reads CASAGTGRSPLHF. The CDR3 coding sequence is TGTGCTTCAGCCGGGACAGGGCGTTCACCCCTCCACTTT.

V and J are TRBV3-1 (or the pseudogene TRBV3-2) and TRBJ2-7, with D perhaps matching TRBD2 (6 bases). Germline CDR1 reads LGHDT; CDR2 reads YNNKEL (reference sequence). V gave up 3 bases and J gave up 8 bases, with 14 bases separating them. This CDR3 contains 13 residues. The CDR3 protein is CASSQDVGGQQYF. DNA for the CDR3: TGTGCCAGCAGCCAGGACGTGGGGGGACAGCAGTACTTC.

The rearrangement joins TRBV30 to TRBJ2-3; TRBD1 matches at 11 bases. The germline gives CDR1 GTSNPN, CDR2 SVGIG (reference sequence). V lost 3 bases, J lost 3 bases, and 8 bases stayed unmatched. The CDR3 has 16 residues. The CDR3 DNA reads as TGTGCCTGGAGGGAGGACAGGGGGCGAGGGACAGATACGCAGTATTTT. It yields the protein CAWREDRGRGTDTQYF.

This chain uses TRBV27 with TRBJ2-1, with D possibly matching TRBD2 (5 bases). The germline V and J ends were trimmed by 5 bases and 9 bases, with 11 bases remaining between them. Germline assignment: CDR1 MNHEY and CDR2 SMNVEV (reference sequence). CDR3 size: 12 residues. CDR3 coding DNA: TGTGCCAGCAGTCGTCGCGAGGGTGAGCAGTTCTTC. Its protein product is CASSRREGEQFF.

The chain links TRBV18 to TRBJ2-1; 7 bases are a match to TRBD2. After removal of 0 bases from V and 0 bases from J, the junction contained 2 bases not matched to a gene. Per the germline V gene, CDR1 is KGHSH and CDR2 is LQKENI. The CDR3 is 16 residues long. CDR3 sequence (DNA): TGTGCCAGCTCACCACCTAGCGGGTCCTCCTACAATGAGCAGTTCTTC. Translating gives CASSPPSGSSYNEQFF.

The rearrangement joins TRBV5-4 to TRBJ2-4, with TRBD1 matching 9 bases. The length of the CDR3 is 16 residues. With 0 bases clipped from V and 1 base from J, the junction kept 2 bases outside the gene matches. Per germline, CDR1 SGHNT and CDR2 YYREEE (reference sequence). The CDR3 bases are TGTGCCAGCAGCTTGGTAGGGACAGGGGCCAAAAACATTCAGTACTTC. Protein sequence: CASSLVGTGAKNIQYF.

The rearrangement links TRBV10-3 to TRBJ1-2; 7 bases agree with TRBD1. Germline V gene sequence: CDR1 ENHRY, CDR2 SYGVKD. The CDR3 has 14 residues. Germline trimming cut 5 bases from V and 5 bases from J; bases unmatched to any gene: 8. In DNA form, the CDR3 reads TGTGCCATCAGTCAAGGGACAGCGAATTATGGCTACACCTTC. This codes for CAISQGTANYGYTF.

The gene calls are TRBV23-1 and TRBJ2-1, with a possible D match to TRBD2 (6 bases). TRBV23-1 is designated an ORF whose function remains uncertain. Trimming shortened V by 11 bases and J by 6 bases, and 17 bases separated the two germline ends. The CDR3 runs 13 residues. The CDR3 here is CAVELAASNEQFF. The CDR3 region has the DNA TGCGCCGTCGAATTAGCGGCAAGCAATGAGCAGTTCTTC.

The V gene is TRBV7-6, the J gene TRBJ1-6, with TRBD1 identical over 8 bases. Looked up from germline, CDR1 is SGHVS and CDR2 is FNYEAQ. This CDR3 has 14 amino acids. After removal of 5 bases from V and 8 bases from J, the junction contained 5 bases not matched to a gene. The CDR3 coding sequence is TGTGCCAGCAGCCTCAGGGGGCGGGATTCACCCCTCCACTTT. This codes for CASSLRGRDSPLHF. Full variable domain (rest looked up from reference TRBV7-6 and TRBJ1-6): GAGVSQSPRYKVTKRGQDVALRCDPISGHVSLYWYRQALGQGPEFLTYFNYEAQQDKSGLPNDRFSAERPEGSISTLTIQRTEQRDSAMYRCASSLRGRDSPLHFGNGTRLTVT.

The chain links TRBV28 to TRBJ2-1; D is unresolved. This CDR3 is built from 15 residues. Trimming pared 5 bases from V and 1 base from J, leaving 12 bases between. CDR1 MDHEN and CDR2 SYDVKM come from the germline V gene. The CDR3 region is CASSPLEESYNEQFF. The CDR3 DNA is TGTGCCAGCAGTCCCCTAGAAGAATCCTACAATGAGCAGTTCTTC.

The chain is built from TRBV28 and TRBJ1-3; TRBD1 agrees at 9 bases. This CDR3 has 15 amino acids. Trimming at V came to 6 bases and at J to 4 bases, leaving 7 bases not matched to a gene. Germline V gives CDR1 MDHEN, CDR2 SYDVKM. CDR3 sequence: CASSLTGGTGNTIYF. The CDR3 DNA reads TGTGCCAGCAGCCTCACAGGGGGCACCGGAAACACCATATATTTT. Filled out from reference TRBV28 and TRBJ1-3, the complete variable domain reads DVKVTQSSRYLVKRTGEKVFLECVQDMDHENMFWYRQDPGLGLRLIYFSYDVKMKEKGDIPEGYSVSREKKERFSLILESASTNQTSMYLCASSLTGGTGNTIYFGEGSWLTVV.